The sequence of this T cell receptor (beta chain) was determined in a study of beta chain features in type 1 diabetes. For the study at large: Examination of sorted cells across all samples involved about 99 million cells.

Findings and limits, study-wide: Compared to healthy donors, patients appeared to have naive, central memory and Treg TCRB repertoires that were more alike. Across all four CD4+ subsets, people with type 1 diabetes showed modestly shorter TCRB CDR3s.

Trimming took off 4 bases at V and 6 bases at J, with 8 bases between the two ends. Germline assignment: CDR1 SGHKS and CDR2 YYEKEE (reference sequence). The CDR3 runs 12 residues. This clone was recorded a few times. What it recognizes is unknown. Reverse transcribing all isolated RNA meant expressed TCRB transcripts were sequenced. Data came from immunoSEQ multiplex PCR; TCRdb stores just in-frame clones and leaves some out. The sample carries some 280,000 clones, roughly an eighth recorded once. Specimen: naive CD4+ T cells from blood. V and J are TRBV5-5 and TRBJ1-5; D call uncertain. The clonotype comes from a man aged 30-40 years with type 1 diabetes. In nucleotides, the CDR3 is TGTGCCAGCAGCCCCACATCTCAGCCCCAGCATTTT. Amino acid sequence: CASSPTSQPQHF.